A selection of T cell receptor beta chains follows, all from one sample in a study of human T cells and chemical hapten exposure. TCRdb re-called the 5' RACE reads through MiXCR, storing one row per CDR3 protein. This table has under 100,000 distinct CDR3 sequences, approximately 16% appearing once. The receptors were sampled from a female donor in good health. Each CDR3 is given with its conserved first and last residue. Fields, in order: clone size, J gene, V gene, D gene, CDR3 DNA, CDR3 protein. A D gene is named only where the DNA matches it firmly. Clone size is shown for a subset of rows, as once, few, many or a class of expanded clone.

clone size: few; J gene: TRBJ2-6; V gene: TRBV11-2; D gene: TRBD1; CDR3 DNA: TGTGCCAGCAGCTCGGGACAGCGCTACGACTCTGGGGCCAACGTCCTGACTTTC; CDR3 protein: CASSSGQRYDSGANVLTF
clone size: -; J gene: TRBJ2-1; V gene: TRBV30; D gene: TRBD2; CDR3 DNA: TGTGCCTGGAGTACGGGGGGATACAATGAGCAGTTCTTC; CDR3 protein: CAWSTGGYNEQFF
clone size: few; J gene: TRBJ1-6; V gene: TRBV12-5; D gene: TRBD1; CDR3 DNA: TGTGCTAGTGGCCCCGGACTGACAGGGGTACAGGGGGTGATAAACTCACCCCTCCACTTT; CDR3 protein: CASGPGLTGVQGVINSPLHF
clone size: few; J gene: TRBJ2-3; V gene: TRBV12-3/TRBV12-4; D gene: TRBD2; CDR3 DNA: TGTGCCAGCAGTATACGCCTCATAGCGGGGGGCACAGATACGCAGTATTTT; CDR3 protein: CASSIRLIAGGTDTQYF
clone size: once; J gene: TRBJ2-3; V gene: TRBV14; D gene: -; CDR3 DNA: TGTGCCAGCAGCCAGTCTCTGGGGCGCGGGGATACGCAGTATTTT; CDR3 protein: CASSQSLGRGDTQYF
clone size: few; J gene: TRBJ2-5; V gene: TRBV7-8; D gene: -; CDR3 DNA: TGTGCCAGCAGCTCGTCATGGACGGGGCCTCAAGAGACCCAGTACTTC; CDR3 protein: CASSSSWTGPQETQYF
clone size: -; J gene: TRBJ2-2; V gene: TRBV7-8; D gene: -; CDR3 DNA: TGTGCCAGCATCCGGGGCGGTCAGGCTGGGGAGCTGTTTTTT; CDR3 protein: CASIRGGQAGELFF
clone size: many; J gene: TRBJ1-1; V gene: TRBV20-1; D gene: TRBD1; CDR3 DNA: TGCAGTGCTAGAGATCGGCGGACAGGGGTGAACACTGAAGCTTTCTTT; CDR3 protein: CSARDRRTGVNTEAFF
clone size: many; J gene: TRBJ2-7; V gene: TRBV4-2; D gene: -; CDR3 DNA: TGTGCCAGCAGCCAAGTTGCGGGCGGGCACTACGAGCAGTACTTC; CDR3 protein: CASSQVAGGHYEQYF
clone size: many; J gene: TRBJ1-6; V gene: TRBV7-2; D gene: -; CDR3 DNA: TGTGCCAGCAGCTTAAATCACGGGAATTCACCCCTCCACTTT; CDR3 protein: CASSLNHGNSPLHF
clone size: few; J gene: TRBJ2-7; V gene: TRBV5-6; D gene: -; CDR3 DNA: TGTGCCAGCAAGTCTTCCGGGACACAGTACTTC; CDR3 protein: CASKSSGTQYF
clone size: -; J gene: TRBJ2-3; V gene: TRBV7-8; D gene: -; CDR3 DNA: TGTGCCAGCAGCGGGTGGCCGGCAGATACGCAGTATTTT; CDR3 protein: CASSGWPADTQYF
clone size: -; J gene: TRBJ1-2; V gene: TRBV7-8; D gene: -; CDR3 DNA: TGTGCCAGCAGCTTAACACCGTCCTATATAGAGGAATCGATGGGCTACACCTTC; CDR3 protein: CASSLTPSYIEESMGYTF
clone size: -; J gene: TRBJ2-7; V gene: TRBV3-1; D gene: -; CDR3 DNA: TGTGCCAGCAGCCAAGATCCCACTAGGACCTACGAGCAGTACTTC; CDR3 protein: CASSQDPTRTYEQYF
clone size: -; J gene: TRBJ2-5; V gene: TRBV4-1; D gene: -; CDR3 DNA: TGCGCCAGCAGCCACAGGGGAGTTACGGAGACCCAGTACTTC; CDR3 protein: CASSHRGVTETQYF